This T cell receptor (beta chain) derives from a study of regulatory T cells in long-lasting Graves disease. Time point described: newly diagnosed GD, antithyroid drugs for less than 3 months. Making the TCR library involved RNA that had been extracted from PBMCs. Arm-PCR of CDR3 regions and iRepertoire HTBI primers were the basis on which TCR beta libraries were built. TCRdb ran MiXCR on the multiplex PCR reads and lists one entry per CDR3 protein. The data show 620,000 or so distinct CDR3 sequences, around 15% seen once. The V end lost 4 bases, the J end lost 0 bases, and 12 bases lay between the germline ends. Germline lookup yields CDR1 MNHNS and CDR2 SASEGT. The CDR3 totals 15 residues. The sample holds many counts of this clonotype. The same sample was also studied in work on T cells in Graves' hyperthyroidism and ophthalmopathy. That report notes: HTBI primers drove first-round RT-PCR of the TCR CDR3. Peripheral blood also featured most of the thyroid clonotypes expanded above 0.001. Ophthalmopathy, as predicted by the model, came a median about seven months after the prediction.

The sample here was peripheral blood mononuclear cells (PBMCs), taken at new diagnosis, from a patient treated with antithyroid drugs. The rearrangement uses TRBV6-1 and TRBJ1-1; tentatively, D is TRBD1 (5 bases). The source of this sequence is a woman aged 25 to 45 with Graves disease. The CDR3 DNA is TGTGCCAGCAGTGGACAGCAAAGCGTGAACACTGAAGCTTTCTTT. It encodes CASSGQQSVNTEAFF.